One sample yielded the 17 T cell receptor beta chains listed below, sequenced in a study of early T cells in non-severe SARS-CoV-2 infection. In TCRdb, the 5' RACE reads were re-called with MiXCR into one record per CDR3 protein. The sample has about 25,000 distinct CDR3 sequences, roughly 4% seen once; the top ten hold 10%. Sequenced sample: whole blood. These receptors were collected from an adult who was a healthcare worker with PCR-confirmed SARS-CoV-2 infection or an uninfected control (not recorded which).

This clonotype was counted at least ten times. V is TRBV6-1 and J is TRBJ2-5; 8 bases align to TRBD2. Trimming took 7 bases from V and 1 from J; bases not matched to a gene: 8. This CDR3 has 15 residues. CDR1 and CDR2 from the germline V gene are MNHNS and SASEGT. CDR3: CASTLTSGVQETQYF. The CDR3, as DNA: TGTGCCAGCACCCTTACTAGCGGAGTCCAAGAGACCCAGTACTTC.

For the CDR3, the DNA is TGTGCCAGCAGTATCCCCCCTTCGGTGGGCAATGAGCAGTTCTTC. It specifies CASSIPPSVGNEQFF. The gene calls are TRBV28 and TRBJ2-1; D gene uncertain. The germline gives CDR1 MDHEN, CDR2 SYDVKM. Trimming removed 5 bases from V and 6 bases from J, with 17 bases in between. This CDR3 has 15 amino acids.

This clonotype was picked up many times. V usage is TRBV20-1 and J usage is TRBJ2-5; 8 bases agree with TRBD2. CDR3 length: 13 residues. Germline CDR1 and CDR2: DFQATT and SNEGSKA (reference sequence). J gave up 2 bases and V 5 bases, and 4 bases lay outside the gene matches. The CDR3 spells CSAAQRGQETQYF. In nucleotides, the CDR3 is TGCAGTGCTGCTCAGCGGGGGCAAGAGACCCAGTACTTC.

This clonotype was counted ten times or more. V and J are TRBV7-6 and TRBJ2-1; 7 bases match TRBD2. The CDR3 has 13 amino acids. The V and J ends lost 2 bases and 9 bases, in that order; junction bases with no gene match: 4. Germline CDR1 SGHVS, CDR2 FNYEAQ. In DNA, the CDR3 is TGTGCCAGCAGCTTACCTAGCGGCGGTGAGCAGTTCTTC. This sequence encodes CASSLPSGGEQFF.

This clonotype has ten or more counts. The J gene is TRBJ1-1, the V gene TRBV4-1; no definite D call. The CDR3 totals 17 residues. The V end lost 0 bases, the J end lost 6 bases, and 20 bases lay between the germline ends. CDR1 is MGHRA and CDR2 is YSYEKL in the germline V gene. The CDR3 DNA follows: TGCGCCAGCAGCCAAGATAAAGATGGATGGCAATTCCCTGAAGCTTTCTTT. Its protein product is CASSQDKDGWQFPEAFF.

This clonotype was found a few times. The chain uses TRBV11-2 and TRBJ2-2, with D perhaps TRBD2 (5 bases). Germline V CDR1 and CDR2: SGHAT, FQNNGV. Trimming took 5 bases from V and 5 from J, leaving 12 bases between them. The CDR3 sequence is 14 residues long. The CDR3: CASSLGRGTGELFF. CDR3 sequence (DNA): TGTGCCAGCAGCCTCGGTCGGGGAACCGGGGAGCTGTTTTTT.

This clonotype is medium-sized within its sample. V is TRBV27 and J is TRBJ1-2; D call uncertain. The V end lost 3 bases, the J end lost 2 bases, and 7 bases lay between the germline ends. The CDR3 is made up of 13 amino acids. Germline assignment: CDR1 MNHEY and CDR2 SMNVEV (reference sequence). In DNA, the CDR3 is TGTGCCAGCAGTTTCGAGGGAAACTATGGCTACACCTTC. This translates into CASSFEGNYGYTF.

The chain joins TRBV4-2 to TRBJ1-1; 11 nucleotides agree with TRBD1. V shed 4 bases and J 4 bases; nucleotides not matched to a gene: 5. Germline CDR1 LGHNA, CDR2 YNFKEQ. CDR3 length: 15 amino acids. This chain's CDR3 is CASSRSGTGGTEAFF. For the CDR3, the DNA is TGTGCCAGCAGCCGCTCCGGGACAGGGGGCACTGAAGCTTTCTTT.

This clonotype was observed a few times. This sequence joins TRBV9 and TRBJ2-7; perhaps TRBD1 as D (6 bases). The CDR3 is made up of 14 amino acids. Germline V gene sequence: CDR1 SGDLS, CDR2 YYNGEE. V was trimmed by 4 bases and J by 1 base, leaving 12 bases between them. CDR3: CASSSTGRSYEQYF. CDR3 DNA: TGTGCCAGCAGCTCGACAGGCCGTTCCTACGAGCAGTACTTC.

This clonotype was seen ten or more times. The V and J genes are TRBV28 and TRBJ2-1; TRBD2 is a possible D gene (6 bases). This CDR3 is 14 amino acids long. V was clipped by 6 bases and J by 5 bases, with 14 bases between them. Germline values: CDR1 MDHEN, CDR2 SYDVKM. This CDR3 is CASSLAEGDNEQFF. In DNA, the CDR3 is TGTGCCAGCAGCTTAGCGGAGGGAGACAATGAGCAGTTCTTC.

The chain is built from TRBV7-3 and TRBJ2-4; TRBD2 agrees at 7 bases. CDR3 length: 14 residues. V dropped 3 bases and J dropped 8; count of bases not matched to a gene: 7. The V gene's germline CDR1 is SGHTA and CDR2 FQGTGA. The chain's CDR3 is CASSLGGSGDIQYF. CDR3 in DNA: TGTGCCAGCAGCTTGGGCGGGAGCGGAGACATTCAGTACTTC.

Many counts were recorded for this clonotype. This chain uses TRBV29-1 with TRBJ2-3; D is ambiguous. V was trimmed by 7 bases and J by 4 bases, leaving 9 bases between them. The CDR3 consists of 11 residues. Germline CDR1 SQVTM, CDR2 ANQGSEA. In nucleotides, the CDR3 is TGCAGCGCCGGCCTATCAGATACGCAGTATTTT. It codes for CSAGLSDTQYF.

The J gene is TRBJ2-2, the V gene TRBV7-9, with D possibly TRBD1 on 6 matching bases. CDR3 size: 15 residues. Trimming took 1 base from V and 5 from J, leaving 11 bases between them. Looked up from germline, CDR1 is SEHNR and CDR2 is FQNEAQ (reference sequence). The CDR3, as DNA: TGTGCCAGCAGCTTAGAACAGGGCCCAACCGGGGAGCTGTTTTTT. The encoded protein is CASSLEQGPTGELFF.

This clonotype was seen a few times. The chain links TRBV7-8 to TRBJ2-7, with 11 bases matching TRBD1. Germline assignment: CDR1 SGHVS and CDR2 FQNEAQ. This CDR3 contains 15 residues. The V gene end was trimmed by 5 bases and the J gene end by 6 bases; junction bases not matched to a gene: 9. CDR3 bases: TGTGCCAGCAGCCCTATCGGACAGGGGGCAGGCGAGCAGTACTTC. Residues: CASSPIGQGAGEQYF.

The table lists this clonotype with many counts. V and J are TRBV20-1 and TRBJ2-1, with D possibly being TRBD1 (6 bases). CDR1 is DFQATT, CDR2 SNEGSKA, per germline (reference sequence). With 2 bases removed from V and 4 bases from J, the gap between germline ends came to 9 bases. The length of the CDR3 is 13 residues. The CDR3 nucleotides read TGCAGTGCTAGAAGGACAGCTTACAATGAGCAGTTCTTC. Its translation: CSARRTAYNEQFF.

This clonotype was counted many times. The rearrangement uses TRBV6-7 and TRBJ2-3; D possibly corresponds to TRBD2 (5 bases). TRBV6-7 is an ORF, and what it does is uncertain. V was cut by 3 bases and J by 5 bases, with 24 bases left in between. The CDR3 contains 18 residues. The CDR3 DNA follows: TGTGCCAGCAGTTATTCCGCCCCCACGGGCCTAGCTGGAGATACGCAGTATTTT. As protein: CASSYSAPTGLAGDTQYF.

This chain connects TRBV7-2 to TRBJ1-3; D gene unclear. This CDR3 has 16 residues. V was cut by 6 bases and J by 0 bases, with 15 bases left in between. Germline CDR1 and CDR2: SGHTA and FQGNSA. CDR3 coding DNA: TGTGCCAGCAGTTACTCGAGGTTTCTCTCTGGAAACACCATATATTTT. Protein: CASSYSRFLSGNTIYF.